This is a list of T cell receptor beta chains from one sample in a study of blood T cell repertoires in COVID-19. Only in-frame clones appear in the TCRdb table, and some are missing; sequencing was by immunoSEQ multiplex PCR. Here the sample spans 200,000 to 250,000 clones, less than 85% being singletons. Sequencing was done on a sample of peripheral blood. All receptors derive from a woman older than 75 with acute or convalescent COVID-19. Both conserved end residues are part of each CDR3. D genes are given only for firm matches. Clone size appears in some rows only: once, few, many, or a class for an expanded clone.

clone_size j_call v_call d_call cdr3_nt cdr3_aa
NA TRBJ1-1 TRBV19 TRBD1 TGTGCCAGTAGGGTATCACAGGGGATTAACACTGAAGCTTTCTTT CASRVSQGINTEAFF
NA TRBJ2-7 TRBV10-3 TRBD2 TGTGCCACCCTCAGCGGGGGGGCTGGGGAGCAGTACTTC CATLSGGAGEQYF
NA TRBJ2-7 TRBV7-9 NA TGTGCCAGCAGCCCGGGTGATAGCCGGCCTGCCTACGAGCAGTACTTC CASSPGDSRPAYEQYF
once TRBJ2-5 TRBV7-2 NA TGTGCCAGCAGCTTAGCGGGGGGTGGCGAGACCCAGTACTTC CASSLAGGGETQYF
once TRBJ2-1 TRBV2 NA TGTGCCAGCAGTGATGTGGGCGGGAATGAGCAGTTCTTC CASSDVGGNEQFF
NA TRBJ2-1 TRBV19 TRBD2 TGTGCCAGTAGTACTTTGGACGGCCGGGGGGTTTACAATGAGCAGTTCTTC CASSTLDGRGVYNEQFF
NA TRBJ2-2 TRBV28 TRBD2 TGTGCCAGCAGTGCCCCTAGCGGGAACACCGGGGAGCTGTTTTTT CASSAPSGNTGELFF
NA TRBJ2-1 TRBV6-4 TRBD1 TGTGCCAGCAAGCCTACAGGGGACCCCTACAATGAGCAGTTCTTC CASKPTGDPYNEQFF
NA TRBJ2-3 TRBV6-5 TRBD2 TGTGCCAGCACCGGGACTATACGCACAGATACGCAGTATTTT CASTGTIRTDTQYF
NA TRBJ2-7 TRBV6-2/TRBV6-3 NA TGTGCCAGCAGTTTTGGACTCCGCCTTTTCTACGAGCAGTACTTC CASSFGLRLFYEQYF